These T cell receptor beta chains were read from a single sample in a study of T cell responses to AZD1222 COVID-19 vaccine. Repertoires were generated with immunoSEQ multiplex PCR, while TCRdb's copy carries only in-frame clones and drops some. The sample has 150,000 to 200,000 clones, about nine tenths seen once. This specimen consisted of peripheral blood, obtained on day 0 of AZD1222 vaccination. The receptor set was obtained from an adult in good health. Each CDR3 is given with its conserved first and last residue. The D gene is left open where the match is weak. Expanded clones get a size class; other rows say once, few or many, or leave the size out.

size: NA
D: NA
V: TRBV30
J: TRBJ1-1
DNA: TGTGCCTCGCACCATAAGACAGGACGAAGTACTGAAGCTTTCTTT
CDR3: CASHHKTGRSTEAFF

size: NA
D: NA
V: TRBV5-4
J: TRBJ2-7
DNA: TGTGCCAGCAGCTTGGATTGGCGGGGCACTGGCGAGCAGTACTTC
CDR3: CASSLDWRGTGEQYF

size: NA
D: NA
V: TRBV29-1
J: TRBJ1-2
DNA: TGCAGCGTTGAATTGTCGGCGGGGGGCTTGTTAGGCTACACCTTC
CDR3: CSVELSAGGLLGYTF

size: once
D: NA
V: TRBV9
J: TRBJ1-2
DNA: TGTGCCAGCAGCGCTACAGGGAACTATGGCTACACCTTC
CDR3: CASSATGNYGYTF

size: NA
D: TRBD1
V: TRBV27
J: TRBJ1-2
DNA: TGTGCCAGCAGCCCCGGACAGGCCCCTTATGGCTACACCTTC
CDR3: CASSPGQAPYGYTF

size: NA
D: NA
V: TRBV10-3
J: TRBJ1-2
DNA: TGTGCCATCAGTGAGACGGCTGTATATGGCTACACCTTC
CDR3: CAISETAVYGYTF

size: NA
D: TRBD1
V: TRBV5-1
J: TRBJ1-2
DNA: TGCGCCAGCAGTTTTGATCAGGGGGCTCGCTTCGGCTACACCTTC
CDR3: CASSFDQGARFGYTF

size: NA
D: NA
V: TRBV6-2/TRBV6-3
J: TRBJ2-5
DNA: TGTGCCAGCAGTTCCGCTGAGGATACCCGGGCCCAGTACTTC
CDR3: CASSSAEDTRAQYF

size: NA
D: TRBD1
V: TRBV5-1
J: TRBJ2-6
DNA: TGCGCCAGCAGCACCCAACAGGGGACCTCTGGGGCCAACGTCCTGACTTTC
CDR3: CASSTQQGTSGANVLTF

size: NA
D: NA
V: TRBV6-6
J: TRBJ1-5
DNA: TGTGCCAGCAGTGGGAGCAATCAGCCCCAGCATTTT
CDR3: CASSGSNQPQHF

size: NA
D: NA
V: TRBV6-1
J: TRBJ1-6
DNA: TGTGCCAGCAGTGACGTGGGGCTCACTCCCAATTCACCCCTCCACTTT
CDR3: CASSDVGLTPNSPLHF

size: NA
D: TRBD2
V: TRBV19
J: TRBJ2-1
DNA: TGTGCCAGTAGTATCCTGACTAGCGGAGGGAATGAGCAGTTCTTC
CDR3: CASSILTSGGNEQFF

size: NA
D: NA
V: TRBV18
J: TRBJ1-2
DNA: TGTGCCAGCTCACCATCCGACAGGCCCGCTAACTATGGCTACACCTTC
CDR3: CASSPSDRPANYGYTF

size: NA
D: NA
V: TRBV27
J: TRBJ2-2
DNA: TGTGCCAGCAGTTTAGCCGGGGAGCTGTTTTTT
CDR3: CASSLAGELFF

size: NA
D: NA
V: TRBV9
J: TRBJ1-6
DNA: TGTGCCAGCAGCGTGTCTAATTCACCCCTCCACTTT
CDR3: CASSVSNSPLHF

size: once
D: NA
V: TRBV27
J: TRBJ2-7
DNA: TGTGCCAGCAGTTACGGGGGCTCCAGCTCCTACGAGCAGTACTTC
CDR3: CASSYGGSSSYEQYF

size: NA
D: TRBD1
V: TRBV28
J: TRBJ2-2
DNA: TGTGCCAGCAGTTCCGGGACAGGGTATATCGGGGAGCTGTTTTTT
CDR3: CASSSGTGYIGELFF

size: NA
D: TRBD1
V: TRBV5-8
J: TRBJ1-4
DNA: TGTGCCAGCAGCTCCGGGACAGATAATGAAAAACTGTTTTTT
CDR3: CASSSGTDNEKLFF

size: NA
D: NA
V: TRBV5-1
J: TRBJ2-3
DNA: TGCGCCACCAAGTTCAGGGGACTCGATAGCACAGATACGCAGTATTTT
CDR3: CATKFRGLDSTDTQYF

size: NA
D: TRBD1
V: TRBV10-3
J: TRBJ1-3
DNA: TGTGCCGTCCAAGGGGACAGGGAGAACACCATATATTTT
CDR3: CAVQGDRENTIYF

size: NA
D: NA
V: TRBV6-5
J: TRBJ1-6
DNA: TGTGCCAGCAGTTACTCGATTTTGGCAGGGAATTCACCCCTCCACTTT
CDR3: CASSYSILAGNSPLHF

size: NA
D: NA
V: TRBV5-1
J: TRBJ1-3
DNA: TGCGCCAGCACCATCCTGGGGAGCTCTGGAAACACCATATATTTT
CDR3: CASTILGSSGNTIYF

size: NA
D: NA
V: TRBV9
J: TRBJ1-2
DNA: TGTGCCAGCAGCGTAGCTGCGACTCCTAGGGGCTACACCTTC
CDR3: CASSVAATPRGYTF

size: NA
D: NA
V: TRBV6-5
J: TRBJ1-1
DNA: TGTGCCAGCAGTAGGGATATAGTGGCCACTGAAGCTTTCTTT
CDR3: CASSRDIVATEAFF